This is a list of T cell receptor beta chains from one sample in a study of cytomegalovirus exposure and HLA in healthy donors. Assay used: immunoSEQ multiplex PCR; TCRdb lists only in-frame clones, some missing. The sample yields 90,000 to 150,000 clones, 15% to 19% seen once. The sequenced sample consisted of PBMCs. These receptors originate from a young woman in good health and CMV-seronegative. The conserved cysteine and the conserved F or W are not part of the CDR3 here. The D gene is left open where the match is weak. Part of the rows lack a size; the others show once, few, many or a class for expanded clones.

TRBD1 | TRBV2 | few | ASSETGNNSQGYT
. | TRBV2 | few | ASSGGLATSSYNEQF
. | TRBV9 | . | ASSTRVLETQY
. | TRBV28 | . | ASSTGKSSYEQY
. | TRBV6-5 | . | ASSYSRVAGNTIY
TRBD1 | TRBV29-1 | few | SAGQGNVAGEQY
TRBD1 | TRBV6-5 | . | ASSPRQGAPYEQY
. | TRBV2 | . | ASSATGLNTEAF
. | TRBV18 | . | ASSQGGGQPQH
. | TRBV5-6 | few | ASTAWGTRTGELF
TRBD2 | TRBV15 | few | ATSRASGPFNEQF
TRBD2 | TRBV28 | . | ASSLSGGVYEQY
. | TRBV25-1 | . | ASREGAGNEQF
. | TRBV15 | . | ATSRDRDSYNEQF
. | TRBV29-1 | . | SVGSRGSTSTDTQY
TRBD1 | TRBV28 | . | ASSPRRTGIVFGEKLF
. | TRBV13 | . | ASSPGLGELF
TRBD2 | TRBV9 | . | ASSTSGGPPDTQY
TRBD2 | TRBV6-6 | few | ASSGGGQHNEQF
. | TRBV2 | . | ASSEGGNTEAF
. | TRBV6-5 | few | ASSYRPGAGTEAF
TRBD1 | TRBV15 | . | ATSRDLDRGTEAF
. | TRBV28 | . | ASTLTGFNEQF
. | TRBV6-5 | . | ASSRSSSGNTIY
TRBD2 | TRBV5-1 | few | ASSSGTSGAVDTQY
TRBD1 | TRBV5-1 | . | ASSPDRSNTEAF
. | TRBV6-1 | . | ASNLASKVAEAF
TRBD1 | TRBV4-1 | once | ASSQEGTGWEAF